This is a list of T cell receptor beta chains from one sample in a study of cytomegalovirus exposure and HLA in healthy donors. Profiled with immunoSEQ multiplex PCR; TCRdb holds only in-frame clones, not every one. The table includes roughly 150,000 clones, roughly 77% detected once. Input material: PBMCs. The receptors shown here come from a woman under 30 in good health and CMV-seronegative. The CDR3 runs from the conserved cysteine through the conserved F or W. The order of the fields is clone size, J gene, D gene, V gene, CDR3 DNA, CDR3 protein. The D gene is left open where the match is weak. Size tells how often a clone was seen (once, few, many) or the class of an expanded clone, and some rows leave it out.

clone_size: NA
j_call: TRBJ2-2
d_call: TRBD1
v_call: TRBV28
cdr3_nt: TGTGCCAGCAGTTTGGGACAGGGGAACACCGGGGAGCTGTTTTTT
cdr3_aa: CASSLGQGNTGELFF

clone_size: few
j_call: TRBJ1-2
d_call: NA
v_call: TRBV5-1
cdr3_nt: TGCGCCAGCAGCTTGAGGTCAGGGAACTATGGCTACACCTTC
cdr3_aa: CASSLRSGNYGYTF

clone_size: NA
j_call: TRBJ1-2
d_call: NA
v_call: TRBV11-3
cdr3_nt: TGTGCCAGCAGCTTAGGAGGAGGGGCCGGCTACACCTTC
cdr3_aa: CASSLGGGAGYTF

clone_size: NA
j_call: TRBJ2-1
d_call: NA
v_call: TRBV5-1
cdr3_nt: TGCGCCAGCAGCTTGATCGACAGGAACAATGAGCAGTTCTTC
cdr3_aa: CASSLIDRNNEQFF

clone_size: NA
j_call: TRBJ2-4
d_call: TRBD1
v_call: TRBV29-1
cdr3_nt: TGCAGCGTCGGAACCGGGACAGGGGATCACATTCAGTACTTC
cdr3_aa: CSVGTGTGDHIQYF

clone_size: NA
j_call: TRBJ2-5
d_call: TRBD1
v_call: TRBV2
cdr3_nt: TGTGCCAGCAAGGGGGCCCTCCAAGAGACCCAGTACTTC
cdr3_aa: CASKGALQETQYF

clone_size: few
j_call: TRBJ1-1
d_call: NA
v_call: TRBV5-1
cdr3_nt: TGCGCCAGCAGCTTGGGTCAGGGGAATCGGCCTTTGAACACTGAAGCTTTCTTT
cdr3_aa: CASSLGQGNRPLNTEAFF

clone_size: NA
j_call: TRBJ1-5
d_call: TRBD1
v_call: TRBV7-2
cdr3_nt: TGTGCCAGCAGCTCCAACAGGGGACACCAGCATTTT
cdr3_aa: CASSSNRGHQHF

clone_size: NA
j_call: TRBJ2-1
d_call: NA
v_call: TRBV18
cdr3_nt: TGTGCCAGCTCACTCACTGGAGGGAGCTCCTACAATGAGCAGTTCTTC
cdr3_aa: CASSLTGGSSYNEQFF

clone_size: NA
j_call: TRBJ1-2
d_call: TRBD1
v_call: TRBV28
cdr3_nt: TGTGCCAGCAGCATCGACAGGGGAGACTATGGCTACACCTTC
cdr3_aa: CASSIDRGDYGYTF

clone_size: NA
j_call: TRBJ2-5
d_call: TRBD2
v_call: TRBV7-9
cdr3_nt: TGTTCCAGCAGCTTTACGGTAGCGGGGGAGCAAGAGACCCAGTACTTC
cdr3_aa: CSSSFTVAGEQETQYF

clone_size: NA
j_call: TRBJ2-3
d_call: NA
v_call: TRBV6-5
cdr3_nt: TGTGCCAGCAGTTACTCAGAGAGCACAGATACGCAGTATTTT
cdr3_aa: CASSYSESTDTQYF

clone_size: NA
j_call: TRBJ1-5
d_call: TRBD1
v_call: TRBV6-1
cdr3_nt: TGTGCCAGCAGGGAAGGGGTTGGGGACAGCTGGGGTCAGCCCCAGCATTTT
cdr3_aa: CASREGVGDSWGQPQHF

clone_size: NA
j_call: TRBJ2-1
d_call: TRBD2
v_call: TRBV28
cdr3_nt: TGTGCCAGCAGTCCCCAGATCGCCGGGAGGCTTACCTACAATGAGCAGTTCTTC
cdr3_aa: CASSPQIAGRLTYNEQFF

clone_size: NA
j_call: TRBJ1-5
d_call: NA
v_call: TRBV4-2
cdr3_nt: TGTGCCAGCAGCCATCCACAGGGAAATCAGCCCCAGCATTTT
cdr3_aa: CASSHPQGNQPQHF

clone_size: NA
j_call: TRBJ1-3
d_call: TRBD1
v_call: TRBV6-6
cdr3_nt: TGTGCCAGCAGTTGGACAGGGACTTCTGGAAACACCATATATTTT
cdr3_aa: CASSWTGTSGNTIYF

clone_size: NA
j_call: TRBJ2-7
d_call: TRBD2
v_call: TRBV7-8
cdr3_nt: TGTGCCAGCAGCTTAGCTAGCGGGGTCTCCTACGAGCAGTACTTC
cdr3_aa: CASSLASGVSYEQYF

clone_size: NA
j_call: TRBJ1-2
d_call: NA
v_call: TRBV5-1
cdr3_nt: TGCGCCAGCAGGGCTACGGGGGGGGTTTCTTTCTACACCTTC
cdr3_aa: CASRATGGVSFYTF

clone_size: NA
j_call: TRBJ2-7
d_call: TRBD2
v_call: TRBV10-2
cdr3_nt: TGCGCCAGCAGACTAGCGGGAGGTTCTAACGAGCAGTACTTC
cdr3_aa: CASRLAGGSNEQYF

clone_size: NA
j_call: TRBJ2-3
d_call: TRBD2
v_call: TRBV6-6
cdr3_nt: TGTGCCAGCGGGGGACTAGCGGAGCTAACGGATACGCAGTATTTT
cdr3_aa: CASGGLAELTDTQYF

clone_size: NA
j_call: TRBJ1-5
d_call: NA
v_call: TRBV19
cdr3_nt: TGTGCCAGTAGTATTCCTCGGGGAGGACCGACGGGCAATCAGCCCCAGCATTTT
cdr3_aa: CASSIPRGGPTGNQPQHF

clone_size: NA
j_call: TRBJ2-1
d_call: TRBD2
v_call: TRBV29-1
cdr3_nt: TGCAGCGTTGAGGGGGGGAGCGGCAGCTCCTACAATGAGCAGTTCTTC
cdr3_aa: CSVEGGSGSSYNEQFF

clone_size: NA
j_call: TRBJ2-1
d_call: NA
v_call: TRBV2
cdr3_nt: TGTGCCAGCGTACACGCCGGACACTACAATGAGCAGTTCTTC
cdr3_aa: CASVHAGHYNEQFF

clone_size: NA
j_call: TRBJ2-1
d_call: NA
v_call: TRBV6-5
cdr3_nt: TGTGCCAGCAGTCCCCAGGTTGGGCCGCAGTTCTTC
cdr3_aa: CASSPQVGPQFF

clone_size: NA
j_call: TRBJ2-2
d_call: NA
v_call: TRBV5-1
cdr3_nt: TGCGCCAGCAGCTTGGTAGGGGAAACGATAAACACCGGGGAGCTGTTTTTT
cdr3_aa: CASSLVGETINTGELFF

clone_size: NA
j_call: TRBJ1-2
d_call: NA
v_call: TRBV28
cdr3_nt: TGTGCCAGCAGTTTCATCGGGGGAAACTATGGCTACACCTTC
cdr3_aa: CASSFIGGNYGYTF

clone_size: NA
j_call: TRBJ2-7
d_call: NA
v_call: TRBV6-6
cdr3_nt: TGTGCCAGCAGTTACTCCTCACAGGGCTCCGAGCAGTACTTC
cdr3_aa: CASSYSSQGSEQYF

clone_size: NA
j_call: TRBJ2-1
d_call: NA
v_call: TRBV11-2
cdr3_nt: TGTGCCAGCAGCTTAGAGGAGGCCTCCTACAATGAGCAGTTCTTC
cdr3_aa: CASSLEEASYNEQFF

clone_size: NA
j_call: TRBJ2-1
d_call: TRBD1
v_call: TRBV5-1
cdr3_nt: TGCGCCAGCAGCTTGGAGCAGGGGGCGTACAATGAGCAGTTCTTC
cdr3_aa: CASSLEQGAYNEQFF

clone_size: NA
j_call: TRBJ2-1
d_call: TRBD1
v_call: TRBV7-9
cdr3_nt: TGTGCCAGCAGCTTACGGACAGGAGTTTACAATGAGCAGTTCTTC
cdr3_aa: CASSLRTGVYNEQFF

clone_size: NA
j_call: TRBJ2-4
d_call: TRBD2
v_call: TRBV15
cdr3_nt: TGTGCCACCAGCAGAGATCGGGGGGAGGGGAACATTCAGTACTTC
cdr3_aa: CATSRDRGEGNIQYF

clone_size: NA
j_call: TRBJ1-2
d_call: TRBD1
v_call: TRBV11-2
cdr3_nt: TGTGCCAGCAGCCCCAGGGGGCTGGGCTATGGCTACACCTTC
cdr3_aa: CASSPRGLGYGYTF

clone_size: NA
j_call: TRBJ1-1
d_call: NA
v_call: TRBV5-5
cdr3_nt: TGTGCCAGCAGCTTGAAAGGGGATTTGAACACTGAAGCTTTCTTT
cdr3_aa: CASSLKGDLNTEAFF

clone_size: once
j_call: TRBJ2-1
d_call: TRBD2
v_call: TRBV7-9
cdr3_nt: TGTGCCAGCAGCCCCCGCGGACTAGCGGGAACCTACAATGAGCAGTTCTTC
cdr3_aa: CASSPRGLAGTYNEQFF

clone_size: NA
j_call: TRBJ2-7
d_call: TRBD2
v_call: TRBV28
cdr3_nt: TGTGCCAGCAGGACTAGCGGGAGGGCGGGCGAGCAGTACTTC
cdr3_aa: CASRTSGRAGEQYF

clone_size: NA
j_call: TRBJ2-7
d_call: NA
v_call: TRBV6-1
cdr3_nt: TGTGCCAGCAGTGAATTTGCCAGCTGGAGCTCCTACGAGCAGTACTTC
cdr3_aa: CASSEFASWSSYEQYF

clone_size: NA
j_call: TRBJ2-2
d_call: TRBD1
v_call: TRBV27
cdr3_nt: TGTGCCAGCAGTTTATACAGGGGGCCCGGGGAGCTGTTTTTT
cdr3_aa: CASSLYRGPGELFF

clone_size: NA
j_call: TRBJ2-3
d_call: TRBD2
v_call: TRBV4-1
cdr3_nt: TGCGCCAGCAGCCAAGAGCGGGGGGGCCGTGGCCGCTCGCAGTATTTT
cdr3_aa: CASSQERGGRGRSQYF

clone_size: NA
j_call: TRBJ1-1
d_call: NA
v_call: TRBV6-5
cdr3_nt: TGTGCCAGCAGTTACCTCAGGGAAAGGACTGAAGCTTTCTTT
cdr3_aa: CASSYLRERTEAFF

clone_size: NA
j_call: TRBJ1-1
d_call: NA
v_call: TRBV7-6
cdr3_nt: TGTGCCAGCACCCGTCGGGAGGTGAACACTGAAGCTTTCTTT
cdr3_aa: CASTRREVNTEAFF

clone_size: NA
j_call: TRBJ2-1
d_call: NA
v_call: TRBV11-1
cdr3_nt: TGTGCCAGCAGCCATCGATCAGGGTGGGGCCCGTTCTTC
cdr3_aa: CASSHRSGWGPFF

clone_size: NA
j_call: TRBJ2-2
d_call: NA
v_call: TRBV20-1
cdr3_nt: TGCAGTGCTAAGCTTGTCGGGGAGCTGTTTTTT
cdr3_aa: CSAKLVGELFF

clone_size: few
j_call: TRBJ2-7
d_call: TRBD1
v_call: TRBV28
cdr3_nt: TGTGCCAGCAGGCCTAAAACAGGGGGCTCCTACGAGCAGTACTTC
cdr3_aa: CASRPKTGGSYEQYF

clone_size: NA
j_call: TRBJ2-3
d_call: NA
v_call: TRBV6-1
cdr3_nt: TGTGCCAGCAGTGAAATCCAACAATCTCCAGATACGCAGTATTTT
cdr3_aa: CASSEIQQSPDTQYF

clone_size: NA
j_call: TRBJ2-6
d_call: TRBD2
v_call: TRBV27
cdr3_nt: TGTGCCAGCAGTTTAAGGCGGGAGGTGCGAGACTCTGGGGCCAACGTCCTGACTTTC
cdr3_aa: CASSLRREVRDSGANVLTF

clone_size: NA
j_call: TRBJ1-1
d_call: NA
v_call: TRBV19
cdr3_nt: TGTGCCAGTAGCTTGACAGAGAACACTGAAGCTTTCTTT
cdr3_aa: CASSLTENTEAFF